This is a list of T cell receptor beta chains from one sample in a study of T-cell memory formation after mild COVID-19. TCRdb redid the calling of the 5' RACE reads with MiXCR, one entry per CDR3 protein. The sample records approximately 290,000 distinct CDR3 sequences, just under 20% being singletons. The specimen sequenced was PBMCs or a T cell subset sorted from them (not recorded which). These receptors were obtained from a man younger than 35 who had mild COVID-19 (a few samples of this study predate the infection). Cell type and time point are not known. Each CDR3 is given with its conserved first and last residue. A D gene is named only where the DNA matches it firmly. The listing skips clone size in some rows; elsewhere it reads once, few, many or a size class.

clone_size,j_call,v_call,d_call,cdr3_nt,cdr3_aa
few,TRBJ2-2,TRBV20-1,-,TGCAGTGCTAGATACGGGGCGGGCACCGGGGAGCTGTTTTTT,CSARYGAGTGELFF
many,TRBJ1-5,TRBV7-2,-,TGTGCCAGCAGCTCGGACTACAATCAGCCCCAGCATTTT,CASSSDYNQPQHF
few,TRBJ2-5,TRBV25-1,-,TGTGCCAGCAGGGAGCCCTCTAGTGGGACCCAGTACTTC,CASREPSSGTQYF
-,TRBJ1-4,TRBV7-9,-,TGTGCCAGCAGCTTACCTAATGAAAAACTGTTTTTT,CASSLPNEKLFF
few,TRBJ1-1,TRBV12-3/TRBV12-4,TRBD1,TGTGCCAGCAGTTTGGGACAGGGAGAGGCTGAAGCTTTCTTT,CASSLGQGEAEAFF
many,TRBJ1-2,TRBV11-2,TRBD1,TGTGCCAGCACGAGACCGGGACAGAAGTATGGCTACACCTTC,CASTRPGQKYGYTF
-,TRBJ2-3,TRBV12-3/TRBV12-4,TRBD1,TGTGCCAGCACCATGGGACAGGGAACAGATACGCAGTATTTT,CASTMGQGTDTQYF
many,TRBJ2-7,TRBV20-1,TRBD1,TGCAGTGCTTTCCGGGACAGGGGGCAAGAGCAGTACTTC,CSAFRDRGQEQYF
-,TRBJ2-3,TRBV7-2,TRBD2,TGTGCCAGCAGCAACGGGGGGGCGTCGGGAGATACGCAGTATTTT,CASSNGGASGDTQYF
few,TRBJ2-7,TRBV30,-,TGTGCCTGGGGGACCGCGGGGAAGGTTCAGTACTTC,CAWGTAGKVQYF
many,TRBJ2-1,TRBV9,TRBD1,TGTGCCAGCAGCGTTGCCGGACAGGGGGACAATGAGCAGTTCTTC,CASSVAGQGDNEQFF
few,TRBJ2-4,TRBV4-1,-,TGCGCCAGCAGCCGGTTCTCAGAACGGAAAAACATTCAGTACTTC,CASSRFSERKNIQYF
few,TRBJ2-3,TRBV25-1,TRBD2,TGTGCCAGCAGTATACGGGAGGGCGGTACAGATACGCAGTATTTT,CASSIREGGTDTQYF
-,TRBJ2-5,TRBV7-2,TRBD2,TGTGCCAGCAGCTTAAGGCGGGGGGCCGCGGCTCGCGAGACCCAGTACTTC,CASSLRRGAAARETQYF
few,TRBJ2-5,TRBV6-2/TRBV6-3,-,TGTGCCAGCAAGCCCCTATCTAGAGCCTTCCAAGAGACCCAGTACTTC,CASKPLSRAFQETQYF
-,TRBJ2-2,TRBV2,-,TGTGCCGGGCGGGAAGGACGGAACACCGGGGAGCTGTTTTTT,CAGREGRNTGELFF
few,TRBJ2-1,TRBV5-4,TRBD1,TGTGCCAGCAGCTCCTCCGGGACAGGGGTCGACAATGAGCAGTTCTTC,CASSSSGTGVDNEQFF
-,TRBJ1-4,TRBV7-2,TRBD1,TGTGCCAGCAGCGCGAACGGACAGGGGATCGGAGAAAAACTGTTTTTT,CASSANGQGIGEKLFF
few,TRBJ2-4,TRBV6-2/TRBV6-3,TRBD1,TGTGCCATCCGCCCTGGGACAGGCGTCAGCATTCAGTACTTC,CAIRPGTGVSIQYF
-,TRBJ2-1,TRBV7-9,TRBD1,TGTGCCAGCAGCGACAGACAGGGCCTACTCAATGAGCAGTTCTTC,CASSDRQGLLNEQFF
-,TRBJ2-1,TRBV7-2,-,TGTGCCAGCAGCCCCACCCACAATGAGCAGTTCTTC,CASSPTHNEQFF
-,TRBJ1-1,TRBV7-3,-,TGTGCCAGCAGCCCGTATTTCGGGATCACGCCTTTCTTT,CASSPYFGITPFF
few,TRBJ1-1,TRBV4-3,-,TGCGCCAGCACGACCAGGGTTGCGAACACTGAAGCTTTCTTT,CASTTRVANTEAFF
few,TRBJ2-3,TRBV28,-,TGTGCCAGCAGGCTAGGCGGACAGAGCACAGATACGCAGTATTTT,CASRLGGQSTDTQYF
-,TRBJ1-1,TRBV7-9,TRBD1,TGTGCCAGCAGCCCCCCCTCCAGTGGACAGGGGTATTTGGGGAGCACTGAAGCTTTCTTT,CASSPPSSGQGYLGSTEAFF
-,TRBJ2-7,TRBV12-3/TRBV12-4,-,TGTGCCAGCAGTTTGAGGAACACGGGGGAGCAGTACTTC,CASSLRNTGEQYF
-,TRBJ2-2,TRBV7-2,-,TGTGCCAGCAGCTTGGACTATAACACCGGGGAGCTGTTTTTT,CASSLDYNTGELFF
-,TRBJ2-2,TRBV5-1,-,TGCGCCAGCCGTTGGGGCAGCAACACCGGGGAGCTGTTTTTT,CASRWGSNTGELFF
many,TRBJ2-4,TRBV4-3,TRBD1,TGCGCCAGCAGCCAGGACGGACAGGGAAACATTCAGTACTTC,CASSQDGQGNIQYF
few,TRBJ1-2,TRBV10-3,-,TGTGCCATCATGGTGGGAGGATATGGCTACACCTTC,CAIMVGGYGYTF
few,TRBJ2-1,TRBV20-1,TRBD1,TGCAGTGCTAAACCGGGACAGGGAATTTATGAGCAGTTCTTC,CSAKPGQGIYEQFF